This T cell receptor beta chain was recorded in a study of cytomegalovirus exposure and HLA in healthy donors (dated by TCRdb to the late 2010s). Notes on the research overall: According to an earlier analysis of a few hundred of the donors, some 180 million T cells yielded approximately 120 million unique TCR beta sequences and roughly 280 Gb of sequence data. Roughly 300 gigabases of sequencing data and around 80 million unique TCR sequences made up an early release that covered roughly 670 HLA-typed donors. Of the approximately 400 genotyped donors, about 80% fell in the genetic ancestry cluster associated with self-reported Caucasian donors. The study aimed to test whether cataloging public T cell receptors could reveal signatures of past pathogen exposure. The study profiled the T cell repertoires of approximately 700 subjects by immunosequencing and related them to cytomegalovirus serostatus. Besides the first cohort of roughly 660 subjects, a separate validation cohort made up of 95 to 150 different subjects was used. To predict cytomegalovirus infection status, the study brought together high-throughput TCR immunosequencing, statistical association of individual TCRs with disease status, and machine learning. A later analysis re-examined previously published TCR beta repertoires from over 500 donors and added high-resolution HLA genotyping to investigate patterns of TCR occurrence. In the later analysis, no new phenotypic data were used to find candidate immune exposures; instead, reliance was placed on TCR beta sequences and their occurrence across donors. In an earlier analysis of more than 550 of the donors, high-throughput TCR beta sequencing was used to judge whether each TCR beta V gene segment behaved as functional or pseudogenic. Alongside the repertoire data, information on donor age, sex, ethnicity and CMV serostatus was compiled. A later genetic analysis used genome-wide SNP genotypes for about 65% of the 666 donors, treating that subset as a discovery cohort. All discovery cohort repertoires had been generated using a single sequencing platform. Class I and class II HLA loci were covered by the typing at four-digit resolution. The number of typed donors differed by locus: about 629-640 for A, B, C, DRB1 and DQB1; 522 for DQA1; around 610 for DPA1; and approximately 450 for DPB1. About five DR-DQ haplotypes were handled as single units for association and clustering because linkage in the cohort was strong. On average, roughly 240,000 unique TCR beta nucleotide sequences were sequenced per donor among 398 genotyped donors of the cohort, with roughly 20% of those sequences being non-productive.

Including cysteine and phenylalanine, the CDR3 has 13 amino acids. The kept DNA is CDR3 alone, 39 bases in frame from the first base. According to the germline V gene (reference sequence), CDR1 reads SEHNR and CDR2 reads FQNEAQ. The germline ends are 13 bases apart after V is trimmed by 2 bases and J by 11 bases. Library construction relied on the immunoSEQ multiplex PCR assay. The multiplex PCR relied on a mix of 60 forward primers for TCR Vbeta segments and 13 reverse primers for TCR Jbeta segments. Amplification of the CDR3 region of rearranged TCR beta genes was performed with a multiplex PCR assay on genomic DNA. The Illumina HiSeq System was used to sequence the amplified TCR beta libraries as 87-base-pair reads. From the authors' description of their analysis: A later analysis counted 65 million to 90 million unique TCR beta chains across the 600 to 850 repertoires, and 10 million to 12 million of these chains were shared by at least two donors. Raw reads were error-corrected and collapsed into unique sequences by a nearest-neighbor algorithm in which closely related sequences were merged to remove PCR and sequencing errors. To assign V, D and J gene segments, CDR3 sequences were aligned to IMGT reference sequences. For a sequence to be retained, a match of at least six nucleotides was required to both a V gene segment and a J gene segment. Rearrangements were called productive when the CDR3 lacked stop codons and stayed in frame with V and J; all others were non-productive. CDR3 was defined by IMGT convention, running from the second conserved V-encoded cysteine to the conserved J-encoded phenylalanine. The earlier analysis of approximately 500 of the donors excluded sequences that lacked an unambiguous match to a single V gene segment. In an earlier analysis of a few hundred of the donors, V segments were called functional above 56.7% productive rearrangements and were called segregating when the between-donor standard deviation exceeded 5%. A statistical classification framework was built to diagnose cytomegalovirus status from the catalog of TCR beta chain sequences. V and J gene assignment, in a later analysis, came from comparing TCR nucleotide sequences with IMGT/GENE-DB human TR gene sequences. Using the TCRdist pipeline, a later analysis assigned CDR3 sequences along with most-parsimonious VDJ recombination scenarios. In a later analysis, every TCR beta chain was defined by the combination of its CDR3 amino acid sequence and its V-gene family, and reads without a unique V-gene family were dropped. In a later analysis, 450 to 600 highly shared, low-generation-probability nucleotide sequences were removed to address suspected cross-contamination and a sequencing artifact. In a later analysis, a clonal expansion index for each public chain was calculated from normalized within-repertoire ranks of inferred template counts. A later analysis computed generation probabilities with a VDJ recombination model fitted to out-of-frame rearrangements, and checked the results against IGoR. Hypergeometric tests were used in a later analysis to score TCR-TCR, TCR-HLA and TCR-CMV co-occurrence, with a repertoire-size bias correction applied to the TCR pairs. A later analysis estimated false discovery rates by permuting HLA or CMV assignments 20 times. In a later analysis, co-occurring TCRs were grouped with DBSCAN, and TCRdist sequence similarity was added when clustering was performed within HLA-allele-positive subsets. Repertoires with fewer than 30,000 or more than 120,000 public chains, plus five repertoires with anomalous nucleotide sharing, were excluded from co-occurrence clustering. Drawn from immuneACCESS, this table holds only the in-frame rearrangements with V and J called that TCRdb kept. Clones are partly lost; checked studies trace under half to an unresolved V gene and leave the rest unexplained. V and J calls and clone size are copied from that table; D and trimming were computed from the DNA. The table for this sample shows 45,000 to 55,000 clones. 9.5% to 11% of the sample is in the top ten clones.

As for this clone: Its cognate antigen has yet to be identified.

The paper's findings and limits, for the study overall: V-gene and J-gene trimming of TCR beta chains was associated with a missense DCLRE1C variant in a later genetic analysis, and the association was replicated in an independent cohort. The sequencing pipeline was judged likely to have produced a cluster of highly shared sequence variants as a technical artifact. Strong co-occurrence of HLA alleles, especially DR and DQ, made assigning TCR associations to individual alleles difficult. Linkage disequilibrium might explain the correlated functional status among segregating V segments, but an unknown experimental factor could not be ruled out. A further reported finding was that TCR beta sequences accurately predicted the HLA-A and HLA-B alleles for most subjects in the first cohort. In both the original and validation cohorts, the classifier was reported to diagnose cytomegalovirus status with high specificity and sensitivity. Sequencing depth was assumed to be roughly uniform across donors in the presence/absence analyses, though that assumption may not hold. HLA typing was unavailable for some donors at each locus, so association tests used only the typed subset. Because counts were too low, some 17 rarely observed V segments, including chromosome 9 orphons, were left out of the earlier analysis of a few hundred of the donors. While some public TCRs were present in many individuals, most TCR sequences turned up only very rarely across donors. A total of 164 TCR beta chains were listed by the study as associated with cytomegalovirus. The authors suggested that the approach could potentially be extended to other disease states and immunological phenotypes. Several of the top co-occurrence clusters appeared to be linked to parvovirus B19, influenza, CMV and Epstein-Barr virus, according to a later analysis. Most CMV-associated TCR beta chains appeared to be HLA-restricted in a later analysis, and the HLA associations seemed to be driven largely by CMV exposure. The only immune exposure information available for the cohort was CMV serostatus. The 87-base-pair reads could not distinguish some IMGT-functional V segments, including TRBV6-2 and TRBV6-3, so those segments were excluded. In a later analysis, 15,000 to 20,000 TCR beta sequences were associated with specific HLA alleles at a false discovery rate of 0.05. In vitro tests confirmed that a few of the cytomegalovirus-associated TCR beta chains recognize cytomegalovirus antigens. This cohort had only TCR beta chains sequenced, and the lack of alpha or paired-chain data limited which features could be detected. In a later genetic analysis, fewer N-insertions in productive TCRs were reported among donors in an Asian-associated ancestry cluster than the roughly 670-donor mean. In an earlier analysis of about 600 of the donors, most TCR beta V segments appeared in productive rearrangements about 90% or about 30% of the time, broadly matching IMGT annotations. Compared with equally common non-associated chains, HLA-associated TCR beta chains in a later analysis were more clonally expanded and had lower generation probabilities. In a later analysis, the rate of TCR association differed among HLA loci, with DRB1 alleles having the most associated TCRs and HLA-C alleles having the fewest.

The cohort comprised 666 healthy bone marrow donors. At the time of sampling, every cohort member was nominally healthy, though immune exposures that went unrecorded were likely present. The donor tested CMV seropositive and was one of the 289 seropositive cohort members. Every donor gave a peripheral blood sample, and the peripheral blood mononuclear cells from that sample were used for TCR beta sequencing. The Qiagen DNeasy Blood Extraction Kit was used to extract genomic DNA from the blood cell samples. The receptor comes from a woman aged 50 to 60 in good health and CMV-seropositive. The specimen was PBMCs. The chain links TRBV7-9 with TRBJ1-5; the D region possibly corresponds to TRBD1 (5 bases align). The CDR3 has the sequence CASSLYGGAAQHF. The DNA is as follows: TGTGCCAGCAGCTTATACGGGGGAGCAGCCCAGCATTTT. Reference TRBV7-9 and TRBJ1-5 genes cover what lies past the CDR3, so the full variable domain is DTGVSQNPRHKITKRGQNVTFRCDPISEHNRLYWYRQTLGQGPEFLTYFQNEAQLEKSRLLSDRFSAERPKGSFSTLEIQRTEQGDSAMYLCASSLYGGAAQHFGDGTRLSIL.